The text below deals with one T cell receptor beta chain. CDR1 is SGHTA, CDR2 FQGNSA, per germline. The CDR3 is 14 residues long. V was clipped by 1 base and J by 8 bases, with 14 bases between them. This entry comes from a study of blood T cell repertoires in COVID-19. Background on the study: The origin of the acute and convalescent COVID-19 samples was the United States, Italy and Spain. PBMCs, B-cell-depleted T cells, or T cells were the source of the cDNA or gDNA that made up the material.

Some clones are missing from TCRdb's copy, which holds only in-frame ones; the method was immunoSEQ multiplex PCR. The sample consists of 25,000 to 35,000 clones, more than 90% of them appearing once. The receptor was derived from a human donor in a cohort sampled during active COVID-19. V gene TRBV7-2 combines with J gene TRBJ1-1; D possibly corresponds to TRBD1 (5 bases). Sequenced: peripheral blood. The CDR3 DNA is TGTGCCAGCAGCTTAGATGGTGGGGCGGGAGAAGCTTTCTTT. As protein: CASSLDGGAGEAFF.